The 14 T cell receptor beta chains in this list originate from one sample, sequenced in a study of blood T cell repertoires in COVID-19. Some clones are missing from TCRdb's copy, which holds only in-frame ones; the method was immunoSEQ multiplex PCR. Altogether about 120,000 clones are present, around nine tenths being singletons, with the ten largest covering approximately 19%. The sequencing sample was made of peripheral blood. The origin of the receptors is a human donor with acute or convalescent COVID-19. The donor label of this sample is uncertain.

This clone was picked up a small number of times. The chain combines TRBV28 with TRBJ1-2, with D maybe TRBD1 (6 bases). V lost 4 bases, J lost 6 bases, and 12 bases lay in between. The CDR3 is 13 amino acids. Germline loops: CDR1 MDHEN, CDR2 SYDVKM. The CDR3 region has the DNA TGTGCCAGCAGTTCTGGACAGTCTGATGGCTACACCTTC. It is translated as CASSSGQSDGYTF.

The chain uses TRBV9 and TRBJ1-2; possible D gene TRBD1, 5 bases. CDR1 and CDR2 from the germline V gene are SGDLS and YYNGEE. The length of the CDR3 is 13 residues. Trimming cost V 0 bases and J 2 bases, with 5 bases left between them. The CDR3 nucleotides are TGTGCCAGCAGCGTAGACAGGAACTATGGCTACACCTTC. Translated: CASSVDRNYGYTF.

The V and J genes are TRBV30 and TRBJ2-1; D may be TRBD1 (6 bases). The CDR3 consists of 12 residues. The V end lost 7 bases, the J end lost 4 bases, and 11 bases lay between the germline ends. CDR1 GTSNPN and CDR2 SVGIG come from the germline V gene (reference sequence). CDR3 sequence reads: CASGQAYNEQFF. The CDR3 nucleotides are TGTGCCTCGGGACAAGCGTACAATGAGCAGTTCTTC.

This chain's CDR3 is CACAGAGNTIYF. The CDR3 nucleotides are TGTGCCTGCGCGGGGGCTGGAAACACCATATATTTT. The chain joins TRBV28 to TRBJ1-3; possible D gene TRBD1, 5 bases. Trimming cost V 11 bases and J 2 bases, with 10 bases left between them. The germline V gene has CDR1 MDHEN and CDR2 SYDVKM. This CDR3 region has 12 residues.

The V gene is TRBV11-1, the J gene TRBJ2-1; 9 nucleotides line up with TRBD1. The V segment lost 4 bases and the J segment 7 bases; nucleotides outside the gene matches: 11. This CDR3 comprises 16 residues. The germline CDR1 and CDR2 sequences are SGHAT and FQDESV (reference sequence). The CDR3 coding sequence is TGTGCCAGCAGCTCCCCCCTGGACAGGGGCACAAATGAGCAGTTCTTC. Translated: CASSSPLDRGTNEQFF.

CDR3 protein: CASSSRRTVYNEQFF. Here the CDR3 DNA reads TGTGCCAGTAGTTCACGACGGACAGTATACAATGAGCAGTTCTTC. This rearrangement joins TRBV19 to TRBJ2-1; D perhaps matches TRBD1 (6 bases). Germline CDR1 is LNHDA and CDR2 is SQIVND (reference sequence). V lost 5 bases, J lost 4 bases, and 15 bases lay in between. The CDR3 length is 15 residues.

The V and J genes are TRBV5-4 and TRBJ1-3; no clear D gene. This CDR3 has 15 amino acids. Looked up from germline, CDR1 is SGHNT and CDR2 is YYREEE (reference sequence). The V gene lost 4 bases and the J gene lost 0 bases, with 11 bases spanning the gap. The DNA for the CDR3 is TGTGCCAGCAGCCGACAAACCAACTCTGGAAACACCATATATTTT. Translation gives CASSRQTNSGNTIYF.

The rearrangement joins TRBV18 to TRBJ1-3; 7 nucleotides match TRBD1. Germline V gene sequence: CDR1 KGHSH, CDR2 LQKENI. The CDR3 runs to 15 residues. Trimming removed 3 bases from V and 8 bases from J; junction bases left unmatched: 10. CDR3 residues: CASSPQQTGKHTIYF. CDR3 DNA: TGTGCCAGCTCACCCCAACAGACAGGGAAGCACACCATATATTTT.

The rearrangement uses TRBV19 and TRBJ2-1; D unclear. This CDR3 spans 15 amino acids. Trimming stripped 3 bases from V and 1 base from J, with 10 bases between. CDR1 LNHDA and CDR2 SQIVND come from the germline V gene (reference sequence). The CDR3 region is CASSMSPVSYNEQFF. CDR3 DNA sequence: TGTGCCAGTAGTATGTCGCCAGTATCCTACAATGAGCAGTTCTTC.

The rearrangement joins TRBV4-3 to TRBJ1-2; 8 bases are a match to TRBD1. The germline gives CDR1 LGHNA, CDR2 YSLEER. There are 15 residues in the CDR3. After removal of 4 bases from V and 4 bases from J, the junction contained 8 bases not matched to a gene. The CDR3, as DNA: TGCGCCAGCAGCCCTGAGACAGGGGATACCTATGGCTACACCTTC. Amino acids: CASSPETGDTYGYTF.

This clone was observed a few times. The genes are TRBV6-1 and TRBJ1-5; 8 bases align to TRBD1. The CDR3 loop spans 15 amino acids. Germline V lookup: CDR1 MNHNS, CDR2 SASEGT. The V segment lost 3 bases and the J segment 6 bases; nucleotides outside the gene matches: 7. CDR3 coding DNA: TGTGCCAGCAGTGAGCTCTCAGGGGGCGCTCAGCCCCAGCATTTT. As protein: CASSELSGGAQPQHF.

V is TRBV6-2 or TRBV6-3 and J is TRBJ1-2; tentative D call: TRBD1 (6 bases). This CDR3 contains 13 residues. Looked up from germline, CDR1 is MNHEY and CDR2 is SVGEGT. Trimming cost V 0 bases and J 6 bases, with 8 bases left between them. This CDR3 reads CASSYSNRDGYTF. As DNA, the CDR3 is TGTGCCAGCAGTTACTCGAACAGGGATGGCTACACCTTC.

The chain joins TRBV20-1 to TRBJ1-2; no definite D call. Germline loops: CDR1 DFQATT, CDR2 SNEGSKA (reference sequence). The V end lost 3 bases, the J end lost 2 bases, and 10 bases lay between the germline ends. The CDR3 loop spans 13 amino acids. CDR3 sequence reads: CSASHAENYGYTF. In nucleotides, the CDR3 is TGCAGTGCTAGTCACGCGGAGAACTATGGCTACACCTTC.

This clone was detected only a few times. This chain joins TRBV2 and TRBJ1-4; no reliable D call. The V gene lost 4 bases and the J gene lost 14 bases, with 11 bases spanning the gap. There are 11 residues in the CDR3. Germline lookup yields CDR1 SNHLY and CDR2 FYNNEI. The CDR3 loop is CASSVELVLFF. The DNA of the CDR3 is TGTGCCAGCAGTGTAGAACTCGTTCTGTTTTTT.